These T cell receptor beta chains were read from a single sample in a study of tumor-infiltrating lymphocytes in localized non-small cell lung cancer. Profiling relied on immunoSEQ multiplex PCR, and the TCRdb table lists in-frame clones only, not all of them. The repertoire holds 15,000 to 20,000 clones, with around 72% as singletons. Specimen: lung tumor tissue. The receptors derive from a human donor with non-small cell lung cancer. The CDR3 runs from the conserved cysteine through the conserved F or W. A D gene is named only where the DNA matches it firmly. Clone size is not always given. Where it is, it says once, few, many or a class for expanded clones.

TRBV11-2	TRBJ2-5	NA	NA	CASTREVGQETQYF	TGTGCCAGCACCCGGGAAGTTGGCCAAGAGACCCAGTACTTC
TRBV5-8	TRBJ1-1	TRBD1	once	CASSGGQFNTEAFF	TGTGCCAGCAGCGGGGGACAGTTTAACACTGAAGCTTTCTTT
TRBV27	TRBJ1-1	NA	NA	CASSLVGNTEAFF	TGTGCCAGCAGTTTAGTGGGAAACACTGAAGCTTTCTTT
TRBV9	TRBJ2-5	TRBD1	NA	CASSVDGQVQGTQYF	TGTGCCAGCAGCGTGGATGGACAGGTCCAAGGGACCCAGTACTTC
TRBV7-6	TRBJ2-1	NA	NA	CASSLSSPSLPFGGEQFF	TGTGCCAGCAGCTTATCGTCTCCGAGCTTGCCCTTTGGGGGTGAGCAGTTCTTC
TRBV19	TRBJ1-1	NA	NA	CASSTDGRWSEAFF	TGTGCCAGTAGCACCGACGGGCGATGGTCTGAAGCTTTCTTT
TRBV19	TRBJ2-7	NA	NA	CASSKGRNSYEQYF	TGTGCCAGTAGTAAGGGACGTAACTCCTACGAGCAGTACTTC
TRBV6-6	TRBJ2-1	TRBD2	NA	CASSYSLGLAHEQFF	TGTGCCAGCAGTTACTCCTTGGGACTAGCACATGAGCAGTTCTTC
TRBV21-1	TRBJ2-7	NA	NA	CALGLTTDRGGF	TGTGCCCTCGGATTGACTACGGACAGGGGTGGCTTC
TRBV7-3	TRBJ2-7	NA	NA	CASSPGGSFGYEQYF	TGTGCCAGCAGCCCAGGGGGGAGTTTTGGGTACGAGCAGTACTTC
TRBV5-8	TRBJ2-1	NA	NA	CASIGGRSSYNEQFF	TGTGCCAGCATCGGGGGACGGAGCTCCTACAATGAGCAGTTCTTC
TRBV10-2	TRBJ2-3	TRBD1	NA	CASRDTGVGTDTQYF	TGCGCCAGCAGAGATACAGGGGTTGGCACAGATACGCAGTATTTT